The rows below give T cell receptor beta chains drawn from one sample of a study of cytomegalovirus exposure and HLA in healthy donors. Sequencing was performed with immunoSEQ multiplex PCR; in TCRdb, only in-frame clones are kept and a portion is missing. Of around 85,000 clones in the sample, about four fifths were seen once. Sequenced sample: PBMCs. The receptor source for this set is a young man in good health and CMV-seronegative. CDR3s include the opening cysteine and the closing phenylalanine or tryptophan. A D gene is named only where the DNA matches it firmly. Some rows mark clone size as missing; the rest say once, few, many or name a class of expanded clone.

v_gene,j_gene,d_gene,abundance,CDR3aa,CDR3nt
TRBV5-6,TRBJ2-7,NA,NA,CASSQGSLTYEQYF,TGTGCCAGCAGCCAGGGCAGTCTCACCTACGAGCAGTACTTC
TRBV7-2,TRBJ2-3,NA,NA,CASSREIKDTQYF,TGTGCCAGCAGTCGGGAGATTAAAGATACGCAGTATTTT
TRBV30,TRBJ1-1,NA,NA,CAWSVRGLNTEAFF,TGTGCCTGGAGTGTACGGGGTTTGAACACTGAAGCTTTCTTT
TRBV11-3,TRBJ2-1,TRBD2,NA,CASSLRGGLYNEQFF,TGTGCCAGCAGCTTACGGGGGGGCTTATACAATGAGCAGTTCTTC
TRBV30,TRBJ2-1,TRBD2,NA,CAWSSGAASYRISRNEQFF,TGTGCCTGGAGTAGCGGGGCAGCATCTTACCGAATCTCGAGGAATGAGCAGTTCTTC
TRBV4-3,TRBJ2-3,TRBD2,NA,CASSQTIAGGRIFDTQYF,TGCGCCAGCAGCCAAACCATAGCGGGGGGGCGTATTTTCGATACGCAGTATTTT
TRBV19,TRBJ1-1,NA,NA,CASRAGSNTEAFF,TGTGCCAGTCGAGCGGGGTCGAACACTGAAGCTTTCTTT
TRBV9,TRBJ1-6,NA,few,CASSGRGSGNSPLHF,TGTGCCAGCAGCGGTAGGGGCTCTGGTAATTCACCCCTCCACTTT
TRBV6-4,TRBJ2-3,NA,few,CASSELLGSSDTQYF,TGTGCCAGCAGTGAGCTCCTAGGGAGCTCGGATACGCAGTATTTT
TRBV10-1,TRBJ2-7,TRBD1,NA,CASSGQGWREQYF,TGCGCCAGCAGCGGACAGGGTTGGCGCGAGCAGTACTTC
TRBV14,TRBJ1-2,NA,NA,CASSHLPDRSYGYTF,TGTGCCAGCAGCCACCTACCAGACAGGAGCTATGGCTACACCTTC
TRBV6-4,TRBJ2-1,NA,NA,CASSDSLDYNEQFF,TGTGCCAGCAGTGACTCACTAGACTACAATGAGCAGTTCTTC
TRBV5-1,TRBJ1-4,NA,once,CASSLDGLNEKLFF,TGCGCCAGCAGCTTGGATGGGCTTAATGAAAAACTGTTTTTT
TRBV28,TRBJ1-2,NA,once,CASRRNRDDYGYTF,TGTGCCAGCAGACGAAACAGGGACGACTATGGCTACACCTTC
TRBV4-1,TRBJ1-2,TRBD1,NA,CASSQGGTGDFYGYTF,TGCGCCAGCAGCCAAGGGGGGACAGGGGACTTCTATGGCTACACCTTC
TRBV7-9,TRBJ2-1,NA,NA,CASSIILVKFEQFF,TGTGCCAGCAGCATTATACTAGTGAAGTTCGAGCAGTTCTTC
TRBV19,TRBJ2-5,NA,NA,CASSARPLAGETQYF,TGTGCCAGTAGTGCCCGTCCGCTAGCAGGAGAGACCCAGTACTTC
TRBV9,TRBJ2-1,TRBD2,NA,CASSAGSGVRDNEQFF,TGTGCCAGCAGCGCAGGTAGCGGGGTCAGGGACAATGAGCAGTTCTTC
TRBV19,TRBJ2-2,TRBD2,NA,CASNLNGLAGVSGELFF,TGTGCCAGCAACCTAAACGGACTAGCGGGAGTATCCGGGGAGCTGTTTTTT
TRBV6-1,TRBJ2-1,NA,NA,CAGVGALLYNEQFF,TGTGCCGGGGTGGGGGCTCTACTCTACAATGAGCAGTTCTTC
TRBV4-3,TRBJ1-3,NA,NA,CASSQDGGARGNTIYF,TGCGCCAGCAGCCAAGATGGCGGGGCGCGAGGAAACACCATATATTTT
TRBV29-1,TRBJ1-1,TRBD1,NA,CSVLTGSNTEAFF,TGCAGCGTCCTGACAGGGTCGAACACTGAAGCTTTCTTT
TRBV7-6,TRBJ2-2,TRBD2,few,CASSPGLAGAGGGELFF,TGTGCCAGCAGCCCAGGACTAGCGGGAGCCGGGGGCGGGGAGCTGTTTTTT
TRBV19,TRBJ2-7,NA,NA,CASSIHGQPEQYF,TGTGCCAGTAGTATACACGGACAGCCCGAGCAGTACTTC
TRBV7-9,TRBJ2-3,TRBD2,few,CASSPTTSGRRSDTQYF,TGTGCCAGCAGCCCGACGACTAGCGGGAGGAGATCAGATACGCAGTATTTT
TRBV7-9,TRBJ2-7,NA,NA,CASSLEEATLPREQYF,TGTGCCAGCAGCTTAGAGGAGGCGACCCTCCCTCGCGAGCAGTACTTC
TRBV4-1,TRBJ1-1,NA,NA,CASSQPTTGEAFF,TGCGCCAGCAGCCAACCTACTACCGGGGAAGCTTTCTTT